The 14 T cell receptor beta chains listed next were all sequenced from one sample in a study of blood T cell repertoires in COVID-19. The repertoire was sequenced with immunoSEQ multiplex PCR; TCRdb's copy has only in-frame clones and lacks some. The sample contains a few hundred thousand clones, approximately 86% of which appear only once. The sample taken for sequencing was peripheral blood. These receptors were taken from a woman aged 30 to 39 with COVID-19, enrolled during active disease.

The rearrangement joins TRBV28 to TRBJ1-5, with D possibly matching TRBD1 (6 bases). Between the trimmed V and J ends, which lost 6 bases and 2 bases, there was a span of 14 bases. The CDR3 spans 15 residues. Looked up from germline, CDR1 is MDHEN and CDR2 is SYDVKM. The CDR3 here is CASRGGGEGNQPQHF. CDR3 DNA sequence: TGTGCCAGCAGAGGCGGGGGCGAAGGCAATCAGCCCCAGCATTTT.

This clone was seen repeatedly, ten times or more. This chain uses TRBV4-1 with TRBJ1-2; TRBD1 matches at 12 bases. The CDR3 runs to 14 residues. Germline V CDR1 and CDR2: MGHRA, YSYEKL. The trim removed 3 bases at V and 8 bases at J, leaving 4 bases unmatched. The CDR3 nucleotides are TGCGCCAGCAGCCAGGGACAGGGGGCGCGGGGCTACACCTTC. Translating gives CASSQGQGARGYTF.

The chain couples TRBV6-5 to TRBJ2-5; 9 bases are shared with TRBD2. The germline V gene has CDR1 MNHEY and CDR2 SVGAGI. J was trimmed by 5 bases and V by 6 bases; bases with no gene match: 10. The CDR3 is made up of 15 amino acids. CDR3 sequence (DNA): TGTGCCAGCAGGGTGGCGGGGGGGCCTTGGGAGACCCAGTACTTC. Amino acids: CASRVAGGPWETQYF.

J is TRBJ1-5 and V is TRBV19, with D possibly being TRBD1 (6 bases). Germline assignment: CDR1 LNHDA and CDR2 SQIVND (reference sequence). The CDR3 totals 15 residues. Trimming left V 5 bases short and J 7 bases short, with 18 bases between. The CDR3 DNA sequence: TGTGCCAGTAGTGCTACCTTGGCAGGGACACAGCCCCAGCATTTT. It translates to CASSATLAGTQPQHF.

This clone occurred once. The V and J genes are TRBV20-1 and TRBJ2-3, with D tentatively TRBD1 (6 bases). This CDR3 has 11 residues. Germline V lookup: CDR1 DFQATT, CDR2 SNEGSKA (reference sequence). Trimming pared 8 bases from V and 3 bases from J, leaving 9 bases between. The CDR3 spells CSYRVTDTQYF. The CDR3 DNA reads as TGCAGTTACAGGGTTACAGATACGCAGTATTTT.

In this sample, this clone turned up once. The chain employs TRBV9 and TRBJ2-2; tentative D call: TRBD1 (6 bases). The CDR3 length is 14 residues. Germline CDR1 is SGDLS and CDR2 is YYNGEE. Trimming stripped 3 bases from V and 5 bases from J, with 11 bases between. The CDR3 here is CASSDEQGTGELFF. The CDR3 DNA is TGTGCCAGCAGCGACGAACAGGGAACCGGGGAGCTGTTTTTT.

This clone was observed once. The chain combines TRBV6-5 with TRBJ2-5; D possibly corresponds to TRBD2 (5 bases). Germline CDR1 and CDR2: MNHEY and SVGAGI. Trimming pared 2 bases from V and 7 bases from J, leaving 11 bases between. This CDR3 has 13 residues. The CDR3 DNA reads as TGTGCCAGCAGTTACGCCGACGGGGTGACCCAGTACTTC. Translated, it gives CASSYADGVTQYF.

The V gene is TRBV29-1, the J gene TRBJ1-1, with D possibly being TRBD1 (5 bases). The CDR3 is made up of 15 amino acids. Germline V gives CDR1 SQVTM, CDR2 ANQGSEA. Trimming stripped 8 bases from V and 0 bases from J, with 19 bases between. CDR3 loop: CSSAGGWGMNTEAFF. CDR3 sequence (DNA): TGCAGCTCAGCCGGGGGTTGGGGCATGAACACTGAAGCTTTCTTT.

This clone was found a few times. The V gene is TRBV5-4, the J gene TRBJ2-3; 10 nucleotides line up with TRBD2. V shed 2 bases, J shed 4 bases, and the junction held 4 bases outside the gene matches. CDR1 and CDR2 (germline): SGHNT, YYREEE (reference sequence). This CDR3 has 15 amino acids. The CDR3 DNA follows: TGTGCCAGCAGCTTAGCGGGGGGGCCAGCAGATACGCAGTATTTT. Its protein product is CASSLAGGPADTQYF.

This chain links TRBV7-9 with TRBJ1-2, with D tentatively TRBD1 (6 bases). The CDR3 loop spans 14 amino acids. Per the germline V gene, CDR1 is SEHNR and CDR2 is FQNEAQ (reference sequence). Trimming left V 7 bases short and J 6 bases short, with 18 bases between. CDR3: CASIPPGAANGYTF. The CDR3, as DNA: TGTGCCAGCATCCCTCCAGGGGCGGCTAATGGCTACACCTTC.

The chain uses TRBV30 and TRBJ2-7; 7 positions agree with TRBD2. The junction had 8 bases not matched to a gene; V was cut back by 4 bases and J by 2 bases. This CDR3 contains 14 residues. The germline gives CDR1 GTSNPN, CDR2 SVGIG (reference sequence). The CDR3 sequence is CAWTRGGVTYEQYF. The CDR3 bases are TGTGCCTGGACTCGGGGAGGGGTTACCTACGAGCAGTACTTC.

The rearrangement links TRBV28 to TRBJ2-5, with TRBD2 identical over 7 bases. The CDR3 covers 16 residues. In germline, CDR1 is MDHEN, CDR2 SYDVKM. J gave up 4 bases and V 3 bases, and 11 bases lay outside the gene matches. In nucleotides, the CDR3 is TGTGCCAGCAGTTTCCTCCGGGGGGAGTGGGGAGAGACCCAGTACTTC. It yields the protein CASSFLRGEWGETQYF.

The chain uses TRBV18 and TRBJ2-3; tentatively, D is TRBD1 (6 bases). This CDR3 comprises 16 residues. Germline loops: CDR1 KGHSH, CDR2 LQKENI. V lost 6 bases and J 4 bases, leaving 20 bases between the germline ends. The CDR3 loop reads CASSRPGHRVPDTQYF. The CDR3 region has the DNA TGTGCCAGCTCTCGACCGGGACACCGGGTGCCAGATACGCAGTATTTT. Together with reference TRBV18 and TRBJ2-3, the CDR3 gives the full variable domain: NAGVMQNPRHLVRRRGQEARLRCSPMKGHSHVYWYRQLPEEGLKFMVYLQKENIIDESGMPKERFSAEFPKEGPSILRIQQVVRGDSAAYFCASSRPGHRVPDTQYFGPGTRLTVL.

V usage is TRBV10-3 and J usage is TRBJ2-3, with D possibly TRBD2 on 7 matching bases. The germline CDR1 and CDR2 sequences are ENHRY and SYGVKD. Trimming pared 10 bases from V and 2 bases from J, leaving 19 bases between. The CDR3 consists of 15 residues. As DNA, the CDR3 is TGTGCCACCCAGGGGAGGGGACCGTACACAGATACGCAGTATTTT. It encodes CATQGRGPYTDTQYF.